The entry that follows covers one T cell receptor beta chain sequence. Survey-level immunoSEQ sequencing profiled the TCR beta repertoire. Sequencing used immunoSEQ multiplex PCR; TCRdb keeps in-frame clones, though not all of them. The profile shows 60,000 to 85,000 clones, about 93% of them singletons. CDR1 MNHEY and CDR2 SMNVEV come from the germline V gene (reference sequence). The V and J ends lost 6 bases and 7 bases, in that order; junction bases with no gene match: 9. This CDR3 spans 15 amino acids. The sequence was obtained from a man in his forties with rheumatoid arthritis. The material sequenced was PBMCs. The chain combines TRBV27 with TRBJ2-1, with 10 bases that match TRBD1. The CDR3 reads CASSFSGQGPNEQFF. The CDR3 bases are TGTGCCAGCAGCTTCTCGGGACAGGGGCCGAATGAGCAGTTCTTC.